This TCR beta chain was sequenced during a study of CXCR3-negative and CXCR3-positive naive CD8 T cells. Study-level points and caveats: Naive cells positive for CXCR3 carried more hydrophobic TRB CDR3s than CXCR3-negative ones.

Carrying UMI labels, the TRB cDNA libraries were prepared through 5' RACE. TCRdb re-called the 5' RACE reads; every CDR3 protein appears as one record, without DNA. The sample holds about 85,000 distinct CDR3 sequences. Turning to this clonotype: What it binds is unknown.

The sequence was collected from a human donor in good health. Some clones in this sample may be carry-over from other donors' samples. Sequencing was performed on naive CXCR3+ CD8+ T cells from blood. This sample's subset: CD45RO-CCR7+CD27+CD95- naive CD8+ T cells expressing CXCR3 (TNR3+).

The CDR3 loop is CSVDQRGASSDEQFF. The chain couples TRBV29-1 to TRBJ2-1; the D gene TCRdb calls, TRBD2, cannot be checked with no DNA. CDR1 SQVTM and CDR2 ANQGSEA come from the germline V gene. The CDR3 loop spans 15 amino acids.